This TCR beta chain appears in the sequencing data of a study of blood T cell repertoires in COVID-19. In the authors' workflow: Amplified reference gene primers provided the basis for estimating nucleated cell counts. TCRdb's table, derived via immunoSEQ multiplex PCR, lists solely in-frame clones and lacks some. For V, J and clone size, that table is used; D and trimming come from the DNA. The sample includes around 9,900 clones, around 81% seen only once; the top ten take approximately 37%. CDR1 is SNHLY, CDR2 FYNNEI, per germline. Trimming took off 5 bases at V and 7 bases at J, with 15 bases between the two ends. CDR3 length: 13 residues.

The sample comprised peripheral blood. The clonotype originates from a human donor in a cohort sampled during active COVID-19. This chain uses TRBV2 with TRBJ2-7; maybe TRBD2 (5 bases). In DNA, the CDR3 is TGTGCCAGCAGTCTAGCATCCTTGGGTGAGCAGTACTTC. This translates into CASSLASLGEQYF.